The 23 T cell receptor beta chains given below trace back to one sample, sequenced in a study of blood T cells in healthy people across ages. Sample-barcoded 5' priming and a J-beta primer mix drove a second PCR of about 6 to 12 cycles. TCRdb called the 5' RACE reads again in MiXCR, with one record for every CDR3 protein. The table has roughly 500,000 distinct CDR3 sequences, roughly a quarter seen once; the top ten hold around a sixth. The sample consisted of blood. These receptor sequences come from a woman between 65 and 79 years old in good health.

This clonotype was detected only a few times. The gene calls are TRBV20-1 and TRBJ2-1; TRBD2 aligns across 7 bases. The V segment lost 1 base and the J segment 4 bases; nucleotides outside the gene matches: 10. This CDR3 is built from 16 residues. Germline V gene lookup returns CDR1 DFQATT and CDR2 SNEGSKA (reference sequence). CDR3 DNA sequence: TGCAGTGCTAGAGGGCGTGGTGCTAGCGGATACAATGAGCAGTTCTTC. It translates to CSARGRGASGYNEQFF.

This rearrangement joins TRBV5-1 to TRBJ2-1; 10 positions agree with TRBD2. V gave up 2 bases and J gave up 0 bases; unmatched junction bases: 5. Germline V gene lookup returns CDR1 SGHRS and CDR2 YFSETQ. This CDR3 contains 17 residues. The CDR3, as DNA: TGCGCCAGCAGCTTTGGACCTAGCGGGAGCTCCTACAATGAGCAGTTCTTC. Translating it yields CASSFGPSGSSYNEQFF.

The chain uses TRBV6-2 or TRBV6-3 and TRBJ2-3; D possibly corresponds to TRBD1 (5 bases). The CDR3 has 15 amino acids. The germline CDR1 and CDR2 sequences are MNHEY and SVGEGT. The V end lost 8 bases, the J end lost 1 base, and 16 bases lay between the germline ends. CDR3 nucleotides: TGTGCCAGCGGAATGCAGGGCGGCGGCACAGATACGCAGTATTTT. It specifies CASGMQGGGTDTQYF.

This clonotype was seen only a few times. This chain connects TRBV5-1 to TRBJ1-1; D is ambiguous. Germline CDR1 and CDR2: SGHRS and YFSETQ. V was cut by 4 bases and J by 0 bases, with 16 bases left in between. The CDR3 totals 16 residues. The CDR3 protein is CASSQRQHGLNTEAFF. The CDR3 nucleotides read TGCGCCAGCAGCCAGCGGCAACATGGTCTGAACACTGAAGCTTTCTTT.

In its sample, this clonotype was seen once. The CDR3 DNA follows: TGCAGTGCTAGAGAAACCCTTTTTAACTATGGCTACACCTTC. Encoded protein: CSARETLFNYGYTF. The gene calls are TRBV20-1 and TRBJ1-2, with no clear D. The CDR3 loop spans 14 amino acids. V was trimmed by 0 bases and J by 1 base, leaving 9 bases between them. Germline CDR1 reads DFQATT; CDR2 reads SNEGSKA (reference sequence).

V and J are TRBV21-1 and TRBJ2-3. TRBV21-1 is shown as a pseudogene. The CDR3 loop spans 11 amino acids. CDR3 bases: TGTGCCAGCATCGGCACAGATACGCAGTATTTT. Protein sequence: CASIGTDTQYF.

The gene calls are TRBV5-1 and TRBJ1-2, with D possibly being TRBD1 (6 bases). CDR3 length equals 13 residues. The germline V and J ends were trimmed by 0 bases and 8 bases, with 11 bases remaining between them. CDR1 SGHRS and CDR2 YFSETQ come from the germline V gene. The CDR3 sequence: CASSLVRGRGYTF. In DNA, the CDR3 is TGCGCCAGCAGCTTGGTGCGGGGGCGGGGCTACACCTTC.

The chain has TRBV20-1 and TRBJ2-3; 12 bases are shared with TRBD2. V lost 5 bases, J lost 6 bases, and 9 bases stayed unmatched. Germline CDR1 and CDR2: DFQATT and SNEGSKA (reference sequence). This CDR3 has 15 residues. CDR3 coding DNA: TGCAGTGCTTTGCGACTAGCGGGGGCGTTGGATACGCAGTATTTT. Translating gives CSALRLAGALDTQYF.

This clonotype was detected many times. The rearrangement uses TRBV29-1 and TRBJ2-5; D call uncertain. The CDR3 length is 11 residues. V was cut by 3 bases and J by 5 bases, with 7 bases left in between. The germline V gene has CDR1 SQVTM and CDR2 ANQGSEA. CDR3 sequence (DNA): TGCAGCGTTGACGTGGGGGAGACCCAGTACTTC. It translates to CSVDVGETQYF.

This clonotype was counted only a few times. The chain carries TRBV7-9 and TRBJ2-5; 8 nucleotides align to TRBD2. The J call is doubtful: the DNA matches TRBJ2-1 better. Germline V gene sequence: CDR1 SEHNR, CDR2 FQNEAQ (reference sequence). This CDR3 spans 14 amino acids. The CDR3 protein is CASSFGGGPDEQFF. The CDR3 DNA follows: TGTGCCAGCAGCTTTGGCGGGGGGCCCGATGAGCAGTTCTTC.

This clonotype was detected only a few times. The genes are TRBV27 and TRBJ2-5; D is ambiguous. The DNA end is more similar to TRBJ2-7, so the J call may be wrong. CDR1 and CDR2 (germline): MNHEY, SMNVEV (reference sequence). The CDR3 contains 12 residues. As DNA, the CDR3 is TGTGCCAGCAGTGGTCTCAAGAACGAGCAGTACGTC. It is translated as CASSGLKNEQYV.

V is TRBV7-2 and J is TRBJ2-5; 7 bases fit TRBD2. Unmatched junction bases numbered 10, after V lost 7 bases and J lost 5 bases. CDR1 SGHTA and CDR2 FQGNSA come from the germline V gene. This CDR3 region has 14 residues. This CDR3 reads CASIPSGGLETQYF. Written as DNA, the CDR3 is TGTGCCAGCATCCCCTCGGGGGGTCTGGAGACCCAGTACTTC.

In this sample, this clonotype turned up a few times. The chain has TRBV6-4 and TRBJ2-1; 9 nucleotides agree with TRBD2. The junction had 12 bases not matched to a gene; V was cut back by 2 bases and J by 10 bases. The CDR3 has 16 amino acids. Germline lookup yields CDR1 MRHNA and CDR2 SNTAGT. This CDR3 reads CASSDVAGAPSREQFF. The CDR3 nucleotides are TGTGCCAGCAGTGACGTAGCGGGGGCCCCGAGCAGGGAGCAGTTCTTC.

The chain has TRBV7-9 and TRBJ2-6; TRBD1 might be the D (6 bases). The CDR3 covers 19 residues. Trimming stripped 1 base from V and 0 bases from J, with 16 bases between. Germline V lookup: CDR1 SEHNR, CDR2 FQNEAQ (reference sequence). DNA of the CDR3: TGTGCCAGCAGCTTAGACCGGCCAGGGGTAAGCTCTGGGGCCAACGTCCTGACTTTC. It encodes CASSLDRPGVSSGANVLTF.

The chain carries TRBV10-3 and TRBJ1-2, with a tentative D call TRBD1 (6 bases). V gave up 0 bases and J gave up 1 base, with 12 bases separating them. This CDR3 has 16 amino acids. Germline V gene data show CDR1 as ENHRY and CDR2 as SYGVKD. CDR3: CAISESRGVLNYGYTF. The CDR3 coding sequence is TGTGCCATCAGTGAGTCGAGGGGGGTACTTAACTATGGCTACACCTTC.

The gene calls are TRBV4-3 and TRBJ2-5; a weak D match, TRBD2 (6 bases). This CDR3 is 15 amino acids long. The V gene lost 3 bases and the J gene lost 2 bases, with 13 bases spanning the gap. CDR1 LGHNA and CDR2 YSLEER come from the germline V gene. The CDR3 bases are TGCGCCAGCAGCCAGGGAGGTGGGGAACAAGAGACCCAGTACTTC. Protein: CASSQGGGEQETQYF.

The chain links TRBV20-1 to TRBJ1-2; a possible D gene is TRBD1 (6 bases). CDR1 and CDR2 from the germline V gene are DFQATT and SNEGSKA (reference sequence). The germline V and J ends were trimmed by 1 base and 8 bases, with 29 bases remaining between them. The CDR3 totals 18 residues. The chain's CDR3 is CSARVLRSGTSISGGYTF. CDR3 coding DNA: TGCAGTGCTAGAGTTCTTCGATCCGGGACAAGTATTTCGGGCGGCTACACCTTC.

This clonotype was observed a few times. For the CDR3, the DNA is TGTGCCAGCAGCATGCAGGGGGCGAATGAAAAACTGTTTTTT. Translated: CASSMQGANEKLFF. This chain uses TRBV11-3 with TRBJ1-4, with 8 bases identical to TRBD1. This CDR3 has 14 residues. CDR1 is SGHNT and CDR2 is YENEEA in the germline V gene. J was trimmed by 5 bases and V by 5 bases; bases with no gene match: 4.

The rearrangement joins TRBV18 to TRBJ1-5, with TRBD1 identical over 11 bases. The CDR3 has 15 amino acids. After removal of 6 bases from V and 7 bases from J, the junction contained 8 bases not matched to a gene. The germline V gene encodes CDR1 KGHSH and CDR2 LQKENI. The CDR3 DNA reads as TGTGCCAGCTCTCCCGGGACAGGGGGTGAGCAGCCCCAGCATTTT. It codes for CASSPGTGGEQPQHF. Filled out from reference TRBV18 and TRBJ1-5, the complete variable domain reads NAGVMQNPRHLVRRRGQEARLRCSPMKGHSHVYWYRQLPEEGLKFMVYLQKENIIDESGMPKERFSAEFPKEGPSILRIQQVVRGDSAAYFCASSPGTGGEQPQHFGDGTRLSIL.

The chain recombines TRBV5-1 with TRBJ2-1, with 9 nucleotides matching TRBD2. Trimming took 9 bases from V and 6 from J; bases not matched to a gene: 7. The CDR3 is 13 amino acids. Per the germline V gene, CDR1 is SGHRS and CDR2 is YFSETQ. CDR3 bases: TGCGCCACCAATAGCGGGGGTTCCAATGAGCAGTTCTTC. Its translation: CATNSGGSNEQFF.

Ten or more counts support this clonotype. The chain links TRBV2 to TRBJ2-1; D not resolved. Germline-derived CDR1 and CDR2 are SNHLY and FYNNEI. This CDR3 region has 13 residues. The V and J ends lost 6 bases and 4 bases respectively, with 10 bases between them. The CDR3 is CASREQIYNEQFF. CDR3 nucleotide sequence: TGTGCCAGCAGAGAACAGATATACAATGAGCAGTTCTTC.

The genes are TRBV7-2 and TRBJ2-1; TRBD1 matches 8 bases. Trimming took 2 bases from V and 12 from J; bases not matched to a gene: 9. In germline, CDR1 is SGHTA, CDR2 FQGNSA. The CDR3 has 14 amino acids. The chain's CDR3 is CASSLRGQGGWQFF. The CDR3 nucleotides are TGTGCCAGCAGCTTAAGAGGACAGGGAGGATGGCAGTTCTTC.

The chain couples TRBV7-8 to TRBJ2-1, with D possibly matching TRBD1 (5 bases). Trimming removed 1 base from V and 2 bases from J, with 9 bases in between. This CDR3 is built from 15 residues. Germline V gene sequence: CDR1 SGHVS, CDR2 FQNEAQ. The CDR3 reads CASSLEQVPYNEQFF. The CDR3 DNA reads as TGTGCCAGCAGCTTAGAACAGGTACCCTACAATGAGCAGTTCTTC.